This TCR beta chain was found in a study of shared clonotypes between healthy human individuals (dated by TCRdb to 2018 to 2021). Notes on the research overall: A few men and a couple of women, aged 18 to 49 years, made up the cohort. Per donor, three plates each were used for CD4 naive and CD4 memory, two for CD8 naive, and one for CD8 memory. Blood TCR repertoires of a handful of healthy adults were deeply sequenced to estimate repertoire size and the extent of clonotype sharing between individuals. To increase sequencing depth and limit assay-specific biases, different laboratories used diverse techniques to prepare libraries and sequence TCR repertoires. Leukapheresis yielded between about 0.8 and 8.9 billion PBMCs per donor.

In regard to this clone: The antigen it recognizes is unknown. No quality values exist for individual bases; no much larger clone is one base distant.

The research as a whole found: Larger estimated clonotype richness was generally found for naive subsets than for memory subsets. Higher generation probabilities were observed for clonotypes shared by all four sorted-subset donors than for non-shared clonotypes. Across a handful of donors, about 5% of naive CD4, approximately 3.6% of naive CD8, under 2.5% of memory CD4, and 0.3% to 0.45% of memory CD8 clonotypes were shared. Rarefaction of sorted-subset datasets indicated incomplete sequencing despite the large sequencing depth. The genetic and exposure-history diversity represented was limited by the small number of donors. Sampling was restricted to blood, and TCR repertoires in tissues likely differ from the TCR repertoires found in blood. Pairwise subsampling indicated that sequencing depth was expected to affect the degree of clonotype sharing among donors.

Donors were healthy HIV-negative adults with no recently reported acute infections or vaccinations. Only Caucasian adults living in Nashville, Tennessee, USA were represented among the donors. Magnetic negative selection was used to enrich CD4+ T cells, after which naive cells were positively selected on CD45RA and the negative fraction became the memory subset. After blood collection by leukapheresis, PBMCs were isolated using Ficoll-Histopaque density gradient centrifugation and then cryopreserved in the vapor phase of liquid nitrogen. Purity and quantity of every magnetically sorted T cell population were checked by analytical flow cytometry. From each sorted fraction, genomic DNA was isolated and quantified by UV absorbance on a Nanodrop 2000c. CDR1 is given as SGHTS and CDR2 as YDEGEE, both from the germline V gene. Measured from the cysteine to the phenylalanine, the CDR3 is 14 residues long. Just CDR3 DNA is preserved here, 42 bases in frame from base 1. Trimming takes 1 base from V and 0 bases from J, and the germline ends sit 6 bases apart.

Using the deep immunoSEQ assay, multiplex PCR amplified TCR CDR3 regions from genomic DNA. Genomic DNA extracted from each cell subset was distributed evenly over all wells of several immunoSEQ 96-well plates, and each plate served as one replicate. For sorted subsets, 200 ng of genomic DNA, equivalent to tens of thousands of T cell genomes, went into each replicate PCR. Purified libraries were measured with a Qubit 3.0 fluorometer, size-checked on a Bioanalyzer 2100, and measured again with the KAPA Library Quantification kit. Each immunoSEQ 96-well plate was sequenced on its own single-read 150-cycle Illumina NextSeq 550 flow cell. Concerning the study's data processing: Because only junctional sequences without quality scores were contained in the immunoSEQ output, filtering matching that applied to full-length reads could not be performed. Sequences were annotated with PyIR, a Python wrapper for IgBLAST v1.9, and V/J genes and CDR3 were assigned using IMGT germline references. Reads were removed for weak V/J assignments (E-value above 1e-6), missing CDR3, stop codons, out-of-frame junctions, or ambiguous translated residues. A V3J clonotype was defined by an identical inferred V gene, J gene, and CDR3 amino acid sequence. Percentage overlap between repertoires was calculated by dividing the number of shared unique clonotypes by the size of the smaller repertoire. Repertoire richness was assessed with RTK rarefaction, the Chao1 estimator, and Recon v2.1 estimates of unobserved clonotypes. For all TCRbeta clonotypes obtained by the gDNA method from a few donors, generation probabilities were computed with OLGA. The table was pulled from immuneACCESS by TCRdb, which kept in-frame rearrangements only. Such tables lose some clones; where checked, under half of the loss comes from unresolved V genes, and the rest has no known cause. V, J and clone size were drawn from that table, and D and trimming were deduced from the DNA. This sample has over a million clones in its table, and around three quarters of those were observed once. Under 0.6% of the sample is in the top ten clones.

The sample comprised memory CD4+ T cells from PBMCs. The cell subset or site label for this specimen denotes: CD45RA-negative fraction. This sequence was found in a man in his late teens or twenties in good health. Some clones in this sample may be carry-over from other donors' samples. The V gene is TRBV5-8 and the J gene is TRBJ2-3; no confident D gene assignment can be made. The sequenced DNA: TGTGCCAGCAGCTTGCGACTTAGCACAGATACGCAGTATTTT. Translation gives CASSLRLSTDTQYF.